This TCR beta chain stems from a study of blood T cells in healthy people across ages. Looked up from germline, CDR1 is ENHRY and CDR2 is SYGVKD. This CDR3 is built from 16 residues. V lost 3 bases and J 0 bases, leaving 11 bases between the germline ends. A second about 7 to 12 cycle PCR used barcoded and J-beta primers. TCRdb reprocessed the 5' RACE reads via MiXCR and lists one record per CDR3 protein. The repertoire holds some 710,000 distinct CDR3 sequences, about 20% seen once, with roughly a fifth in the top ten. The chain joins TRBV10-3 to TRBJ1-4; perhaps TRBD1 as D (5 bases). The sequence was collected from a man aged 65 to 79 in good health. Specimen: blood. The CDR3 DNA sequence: TGTGCCATCAGTGACGGGGGACCGGCAACTAATGAAAAACTGTTTTTT. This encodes CAISDGGPATNEKLFF.